This T cell receptor (beta chain) was identified during a study of T cells in Graves' hyperthyroidism and ophthalmopathy. There were TCR beta CDR3 regions amplified from RNA transcripts. The TCR CDR3 first-round RT-PCR relied on the HTBI primer set. TCRdb recomputed calls from the multiplex PCR reads with MiXCR, one row per CDR3 protein. The sample shows a few hundred thousand distinct CDR3 sequences, around 18% of them seen only once. The V gene's germline CDR1 is LNHDA and CDR2 SQIVND (reference sequence). The CDR3 covers 16 residues. V trimming: 7 bases; J trimming: 0 bases; junction bases outside the gene matches: 8.

The TCR originated in a man between 35 and 55 years old with Graves' hyperthyroidism. The J gene is TRBJ1-5, the V gene TRBV19; 8 nucleotides agree with TRBD1. The sequenced material came from blood. The CDR3 protein is CASNRDRYYSNQPQHF. The CDR3 bases are TGTGCCAGTAATAGGGACAGGTATTATAGCAATCAGCCCCAGCATTTT.